This T cell receptor (beta chain) comes out of a study of T cells in Graves' hyperthyroidism and ophthalmopathy. In its sample, this clonotype was seen many times. The ends were cut back, 2 bases at V and 5 bases at J, with 15 bases in the middle. This CDR3 has 15 amino acids. Germline lookup yields CDR1 LGHNA and CDR2 YNFKEQ. Those patients with uncontrolled infection, other autoimmune disease, pregnancy or lactation were excluded. Each 10 ml fresh peripheral blood draw supplied the PBMCs. The TCR beta CDR3 regions underwent amplification using RNA transcripts as the source. The TCR CDR3 first-round RT-PCR relied on the HTBI primer set. MiXCR, applied by TCRdb to the multiplex PCR reads, yields one record per CDR3 protein. This table holds about 290,000 distinct CDR3 sequences, about 13% found once.

The receptor comes from a woman between 40 and 55 years old with Graves' hyperthyroidism. The sample consisted of blood. J is TRBJ2-5 and V is TRBV4-2, with D possibly TRBD2 on 6 matching bases. CDR3 coding DNA: TGTGCCAGCAGCCAATTTGGGGAGGTAGGGGAGACCCAGTACTTC. Translating it yields CASSQFGEVGETQYF.